The present T cell receptor (beta chain) was sequenced within a study of shared clonotypes between healthy human individuals. Study-level background: A couple of women and three men aged 18 to 49 made up the donors. Three plates were used per donor for CD4 naive, three for CD4 memory, two for CD8 naive and one for CD8 memory.

CD45RO-negative, CCR7-positively selected cells formed the naive CD8 fraction, excluding terminally differentiated effector memory CD45RA+ cells. Only in-frame clones appear in the TCRdb table, and some are missing; sequencing was by immunoSEQ multiplex PCR. The sample gives over 800,000 clones, around 93% of which show up once; 24% is in the top ten. Germline V gene lookup returns CDR1 MGHRA and CDR2 YSYEKL. The CDR3 sequence is 14 residues long. V gave up 1 base and J gave up 5 bases, with 10 bases separating them. The clonotype comes from a man aged 25 to 45 in good health. This sequence joins TRBV4-1 and TRBJ2-3; D uncertain. The sequenced sample was naive CD8+ T cells sorted from blood. The CDR3 DNA is TGCGCCAGCAGCCAAGTCGACCGAGGAGATACGCAGTATTTT. This translates into CASSQVDRGDTQYF.